What follows is one T cell receptor beta chain and its context. Its antigen is unknown. Germline lookup yields CDR1 KGHDR and CDR2 SFDVKD. CDR3 length: 16 amino acids. V dropped 2 bases and J dropped 7 bases, with 17 bases sitting between them. Study-level results: Whole repertoires were not studied in the larger cohort, only one V-J beta rearrangement. The TCR gene usage of tumor memory CD4+ T cells clustered together with blood and lymph node memory CD4+ cells and with lymph node naive CD4+ cells. Tumor-infiltrating Treg TCR alpha and beta sequences overlapped most with tumor naive CD4+ T cells, then blood naive.

Semi-nested PCR with Nested Universal Primer A followed constant-region reverse priming of full-length variable regions. Via MiXCR, TCRdb re-called the 5' RACE reads, giving one row per CDR3 protein. The table has 35,000 to 50,000 distinct CDR3 sequences, around 30% seen once. Material for sequencing was tumor-infiltrating memory CD4+ T cells sorted from the breast tumor. The subset denotes: memory CD4+ T cells, CD4+CD45RO+CD25-. The chain uses TRBV24-1 and TRBJ2-1; tentatively, D is TRBD1 or TRBD2 (5 bases each). This sequence originates from a female donor with breast cancer. CDR3 nucleotide sequence: TGTGCCACCAGTGATTCGGTTAGTTGGGGGTTGAATGAGCAGTTCTTC. Translating it yields CATSDSVSWGLNEQFF.